This T cell receptor (beta chain) was obtained from a study of blood T cells in healthy people across ages. This clonotype was observed a few times. V was clipped by 4 bases and J by 5 bases; unmatched bases: 9. The germline V gene encodes CDR1 SGHRS and CDR2 YFSETQ. The CDR3 is made up of 15 amino acids. Combining a sample-barcoded 5' primer with a J-beta primer mix, a second PCR ran for roughly 7 to 12 cycles. TCRdb reprocessed the 5' RACE reads via MiXCR and lists one record per CDR3 protein. The table records almost 1 million distinct CDR3 sequences, roughly 51% of them present only once. This TCR was sampled from a woman in her sixties in good health. The sequencing input was blood. The chain links TRBV5-1 to TRBJ2-5; TRBD2 aligns across 9 bases. CDR3 region: CASSPLAGTLETQYF. The CDR3 DNA reads TGCGCCAGCAGCCCCCTAGCGGGAACCCTCGAGACCCAGTACTTC.